A single sample gave rise to the 9 T cell receptor beta chains below, sequenced in a study of OX40 agonist ivuxolimab in advanced cancers. The table came from immunoSEQ multiplex PCR; TCRdb's copy has only in-frame clones and leaves some out. The sample has about 77,000 clones, more than 75% seen once. The specimen was CD4+ or CD8+ T cells sorted from blood, collected in a trial of the OX40 agonist ivuxolimab. The receptors originated from an adult with an advanced solid tumor such as melanoma, head and neck, liver or kidney cancer.

This clone was detected once. This chain links TRBV6-5 with TRBJ1-5; perhaps TRBD1 as D (5 bases). The V end lost 3 bases, the J end lost 1 base, and 10 bases lay between the germline ends. This CDR3 region has 15 residues. From germline, CDR1 is MNHEY and CDR2 SVGAGI. In DNA, the CDR3 is TGTGCCAGCAGTTATGACCGGGACAGCAATCAGCCCCAGCATTTT. This encodes CASSYDRDSNQPQHF.

The gene calls are TRBV30 and TRBJ1-1; D ambiguous. Germline CDR1 GTSNPN, CDR2 SVGIG (reference sequence). The CDR3 sequence is 16 residues long. Trimming pared 0 bases from V and 1 base from J, leaving 15 bases between. The CDR3 protein is CAWSVAGLRPNTEAFF. The CDR3 nucleotides are TGTGCCTGGAGTGTAGCAGGACTTAGGCCGAACACTGAAGCTTTCTTT.

This clone was observed once. The J gene is TRBJ2-2, the V gene TRBV2, with D possibly matching TRBD1 (6 bases). The CDR3 has 14 amino acids. Germline assignment: CDR1 SNHLY and CDR2 FYNNEI. Trimming removed 6 bases at V and 6 bases at J, with 14 bases between. This CDR3 reads CASRVTQGPGELFF. CDR3 nucleotides: TGTGCCAGCAGGGTAACACAGGGTCCCGGGGAGCTGTTTTTT. The variable domain in full, with the rest retrieved from reference TRBV2 and TRBJ2-2, is EPEVTQTPSHQVTQMGQEVILRCVPISNHLYFYWYRQILGQKVEFLVSFYNNEISEKSEIFDDQFSVERPDGSNFTLKIRSTKLEDSAMYFCASRVTQGPGELFFGEGSRLTVL.

The V gene is TRBV6-6, the J gene TRBJ2-5; TRBD1 is a possible D gene (6 bases). The CDR3 is made up of 14 amino acids. V was clipped by 5 bases and J by 2 bases, with 12 bases between them. Germline loops: CDR1 MNHNY, CDR2 SVGAGI (reference sequence). CDR3 region: CASSQIGQQETQYF. Written as DNA, the CDR3 is TGTGCCAGCAGTCAAATAGGACAGCAAGAGACCCAGTACTTC.

The chain is built from TRBV5-1 and TRBJ2-5; no firm D call. The CDR3 is 13 amino acids. Germline V gene data show CDR1 as SGHRS and CDR2 as YFSETQ. The V and J ends lost 3 bases and 2 bases respectively, with 8 bases between them. Written as DNA, the CDR3 is TGCGCCAGCAGCTGGGAATCTCAAGAGACCCAGTACTTC. As protein: CASSWESQETQYF. Full variable domain (rest looked up from reference TRBV5-1 and TRBJ2-5): KAGVTQTPRYLIKTRGQQVTLSCSPISGHRSVSWYQQTPGQGLQFLFEYFSETQRNKGNFPGRFSGRQFSNSRSEMNVSTLELGDSALYLCASSWESQETQYFGPGTRLLVL.

This clone came up once. The DNA for the CDR3 is TGTGCCAGCAGCCCGAGAGGGGAGGATGAAAAACTGTTTTTT. Amino acids: CASSPRGEDEKLFF. This chain joins TRBV5-4 and TRBJ1-4, with D perhaps TRBD1 (5 bases). This CDR3 is built from 14 residues. Trimming cost V 4 bases and J 6 bases, with 13 bases left between them. Germline CDR1 and CDR2: SGHNT and YYREEE (reference sequence).

The chain is built from TRBV9 and TRBJ1-3, with D possibly TRBD1 on 5 matching bases. Germline CDR1 and CDR2: SGDLS and YYNGEE. The ends were cut back, 3 bases at V and 2 bases at J, with 12 bases in the middle. The CDR3 totals 15 residues. The CDR3 region has the DNA TGTGCCAGCAGCGCGCAGGGTATCACTGGAAACACCATATATTTT. Translating gives CASSAQGITGNTIYF.

The rearrangement links TRBV5-5 to TRBJ1-4; TRBD1 might be the D (5 bases). V was clipped by 4 bases and J by 1 base, with 14 bases between them. Germline assignment: CDR1 SGHKS and CDR2 YYEKEE (reference sequence). CDR3 length equals 16 residues. The CDR3 DNA is TGTGCCAGCAGCCTTTACCAGGGTCAAACTAATGAAAAACTGTTTTTT. Protein: CASSLYQGQTNEKLFF.

This clone has a single count. CDR3 in DNA: TGTGCCAGCAGCGTAACCCGGGACAGGCAAACACCCAACTATGGCTACACCTTC. Amino acid sequence: CASSVTRDRQTPNYGYTF. The V gene is TRBV9, the J gene TRBJ1-2; TRBD1 matches 8 bases. The V gene's germline CDR1 is SGDLS and CDR2 YYNGEE. The V gene end was trimmed by 1 base and the J gene end by 2 bases; junction bases not matched to a gene: 13. The CDR3 runs to 18 residues.